Listed here are 27 T cell receptor beta chains from one sample, sequenced in a study of blood T cell repertoires in COVID-19 (dated by TCRdb to the early 2020s). Library generation was performed with the immunoSEQ multiplex PCR assay. TCRdb took over this immuneACCESS table, retaining in-frame rearrangements with V and J assigned. Such tables are incomplete; in checked studies, under half of the missing clones stem from an unresolved V gene, and the remainder is unexplained. This sample is represented by fewer than 200,000 clones; over 75% of them were singletons. In total, the top ten clones hold roughly 9% of the sample. The specimen sequenced was PBMCs or T cells enriched from blood (not recorded which). The receptor source for this set is a woman aged 18-35 years who had recovered from COVID-19.

This chain uses TRBV10-3 with TRBJ2-7; possible D gene TRBD1, 6 bases. V was clipped by 6 bases and J by 3 bases, with 12 bases between them. Germline V gene sequence: CDR1 ENHRY, CDR2 SYGVKD. The CDR3 runs 13 residues. The DNA for the CDR3 is TGTGCCATCAGGGACAGTAATTACTACGAGCAGTACTTC. This translates into CAIRDSNYYEQYF.

The genes are TRBV19 and TRBJ2-1; 7 bases map to TRBD1. After removal of 4 bases from V and 8 bases from J, the junction contained 8 bases not matched to a gene. This CDR3 is built from 14 residues. Germline CDR1 is LNHDA and CDR2 is SQIVND (reference sequence). This CDR3 reads CASSRTGLTYEQFF. The CDR3 bases are TGTGCCAGTAGTAGGACAGGACTGACCTATGAGCAGTTCTTC.

This chain links TRBV3-1 (or the pseudogene TRBV3-2) with TRBJ1-4, with D perhaps TRBD1 (6 bases). The CDR3 covers 15 residues. Germline V gene sequence: CDR1 LGHDT, CDR2 YNNKEL (reference sequence). The ends were cut back, 2 bases at V and 4 bases at J, with 11 bases in the middle. The CDR3 reads CASSQPGGNNEKLFF. CDR3 coding DNA: TGTGCCAGCAGCCAACCGGGGGGCAATAATGAAAAACTGTTTTTT.

The J gene is TRBJ2-7, the V gene TRBV19; 9 nucleotides match TRBD2. The CDR3 sequence is 14 residues long. The germline CDR1 and CDR2 sequences are LNHDA and SQIVND (reference sequence). Unmatched junction bases numbered 4, after V lost 3 bases and J lost 4 bases. The CDR3 DNA sequence: TGTGCCAGTAGTATGACTAGCGGCACTTACGAGCAGTACTTC. Amino acids: CASSMTSGTYEQYF.

This sequence joins TRBV24-1 and TRBJ2-1; 9 bases map to TRBD1. This CDR3 has 13 residues. Germline CDR1 reads KGHDR; CDR2 reads SFDVKD. V lost 9 bases and J lost 3; bases outside the gene matches: 2. DNA for the CDR3: TGTGCCACCGGGACAGGGATCTACAATGAGCAGTTCTTC. Its protein is CATGTGIYNEQFF.

The chain carries TRBV24-1 and TRBJ2-5, with 7 positions matching TRBD2. CDR1 and CDR2 (germline): KGHDR, SFDVKD. The CDR3 totals 15 residues. Losses at the gene ends were 4 bases for V and 5 bases for J; bases not matched to a gene: 9. The CDR3 protein is CATSDSGGAGETQYF. DNA of the CDR3: TGTGCCACCAGTGACTCCGGGGGAGCGGGGGAGACCCAGTACTTC.

This chain uses TRBV27 with TRBJ2-2; 9 bases match TRBD1. The length of the CDR3 is 15 residues. V shed 4 bases and J 4 bases; nucleotides not matched to a gene: 4. In germline, CDR1 is MNHEY, CDR2 SMNVEV (reference sequence). The DNA for the CDR3 is TGTGCCAGCAGTTCCGGGACAGGGTCCACCGGGGAGCTGTTTTTT. Its protein is CASSSGTGSTGELFF.

The chain recombines TRBV10-3 with TRBJ2-6; no definite D call. The V gene's germline CDR1 is ENHRY and CDR2 SYGVKD. The ends were cut back, 0 bases at V and 1 base at J, with 13 bases in the middle. There are 18 residues in the CDR3. CDR3 sequence: CAISESAGAPSGANVLTF. CDR3 nucleotide sequence: TGTGCCATCAGTGAGTCGGCTGGAGCGCCTTCTGGGGCCAACGTCCTGACTTTC.

This clone is a singleton in its sample. The same CDR3 also results from other DNA sequences found in this sample. This chain joins TRBV29-1 and TRBJ1-6; 7 nucleotides agree with TRBD1. Germline trimming cut 5 bases from V and 6 bases from J; bases unmatched to any gene: 4. The CDR3 length is 13 residues. CDR1 SQVTM and CDR2 ANQGSEA come from the germline V gene. The chain's CDR3 is CSVRQGGNSPLHF. The CDR3 DNA reads TGCAGCGTTAGGCAGGGGGGTAATTCACCCCTCCACTTT.

The chain uses TRBV30 and TRBJ2-1; 8 bases align to TRBD2. Germline CDR1 GTSNPN, CDR2 SVGIG (reference sequence). V dropped 3 bases and J dropped 8; count of bases not matched to a gene: 3. The CDR3 is 12 residues long. For the CDR3, the DNA is TGTGCCTGGAGCCAGCGGGAGTATGAGCAGTTCTTC. It codes for CAWSQREYEQFF.

CDR3 DNA sequence: TGTGCCAGCTCACCAGTGCAGGGTATCGTGTCCGGGGAGCTGTTTTTT. It specifies CASSPVQGIVSGELFF. The V call is TRBV18, the J call TRBJ2-2; D perhaps matches TRBD1 (5 bases). Between the trimmed V and J ends, which lost 2 bases and 6 bases, there was a span of 16 bases. In germline, CDR1 is KGHSH, CDR2 LQKENI. This CDR3 spans 16 amino acids.

The V call is TRBV14, the J call TRBJ1-1; 7 positions match TRBD1. After removal of 3 bases from V and 4 bases from J, the junction contained 14 bases not matched to a gene. The germline V gene has CDR1 SGHDN and CDR2 FVKESK. The CDR3 has 17 residues. CDR3 sequence reads: CASSQRVTGMAGTEAFF. The CDR3 DNA sequence: TGTGCCAGCAGCCAGAGGGTGACAGGGATGGCGGGCACTGAAGCTTTCTTT.

V gene TRBV6-5 combines with J gene TRBJ2-1; tentative D call: TRBD1 (5 bases). V was pared by 6 bases and J by 7 bases, with 13 bases between. CDR1 is MNHEY, CDR2 SVGAGI, per germline. The CDR3 has 13 residues. As DNA, the CDR3 is TGTGCCAGCAGACCCAGGGTGATTAATGAGCAGTTCTTC. Encoded protein: CASRPRVINEQFF.

This CDR3 reads CASSLGGGNEKLFF. The CDR3, as DNA: TGTGCCAGCAGCTTGGGGGGAGGGAATGAAAAACTGTTTTTT. The chain joins TRBV7-6 to TRBJ1-4, with D possibly being TRBD1 (5 bases). CDR1 SGHVS and CDR2 FNYEAQ come from the germline V gene. Between the trimmed V and J ends, which lost 3 bases and 5 bases, there was a span of 10 bases. This CDR3 is 14 amino acids long.

In regard to this clone: Compared with germline, one end of the junction differs, possibly owing to a read error. The chain has TRBV30 and TRBJ2-7; perhaps TRBD1 as D (6 bases). The CDR3 extends over 13 amino acids. Germline CDR1 reads GTSNPN; CDR2 reads SVGIG (reference sequence). The CDR3 nucleotides read TGTGCCTGGAGTGACGGGGACACCCCTCGCCAAACCTTC. This sequence encodes CAWSDGDTPRQTF.

The V gene is TRBV6-1, the J gene TRBJ2-7, with a weak D call TRBD1 (6 bases). Trimming shortened V by 2 bases and J by 0 bases, and 11 bases separated the two germline ends. Looked up from germline, CDR1 is MNHNS and CDR2 is SASEGT. The CDR3 consists of 15 residues. The CDR3 DNA is TGTGCCAGCAGTGAACGGACAGACAGCTCCTACGAGCAGTACTTC. It translates to CASSERTDSSYEQYF.

This chain connects TRBV4-2 to TRBJ2-3; TRBD2 matches at 9 bases. CDR1 and CDR2 from the germline V gene are LGHNA and YNFKEQ. CDR3 length: 16 residues. Trimming removed 1 base from V and 5 bases from J; junction bases left unmatched: 7. Written as DNA, the CDR3 is TGTGCCAGCAGCCAAGCTGGCGGGGGGGCCAGAGATACGCAGTATTTT. It yields the protein CASSQAGGGARDTQYF.

This clone has just one count. This chain joins TRBV9 and TRBJ2-3; 13 positions match TRBD2. Germline CDR1 and CDR2: SGDLS and YYNGEE. The CDR3 is made up of 19 amino acids. Trimming at V came to 3 bases and at J to 0 bases, leaving 10 bases not matched to a gene. The CDR3 region is CASSALSTSGGHSTDTQYF. The CDR3 nucleotides read TGTGCCAGCAGCGCCCTTTCGACTAGCGGGGGGCATAGCACAGATACGCAGTATTTT.

The chain has TRBV29-1 and TRBJ1-3; D might be TRBD1 (6 bases). V was trimmed by 6 bases and J by 3 bases, leaving 15 bases between them. Germline loops: CDR1 SQVTM, CDR2 ANQGSEA. The CDR3 loop spans 14 amino acids. In DNA form, the CDR3 reads TGCAGCGTATCCACAGGGACGGGTGGAAACACCATATATTTT. This encodes CSVSTGTGGNTIYF.

The chain employs TRBV5-1 and TRBJ2-3; 9 bases fit TRBD2. Germline CDR1 reads SGHRS; CDR2 reads YFSETQ. V shed 6 bases and J 0 bases; nucleotides not matched to a gene: 11. CDR3 length equals 17 residues. In nucleotides, the CDR3 is TGCGCCAGCAAGGGTCTAGCGGGAATAACTAGCACAGATACGCAGTATTTT. This translates into CASKGLAGITSTDTQYF.

V and J are TRBV7-3 and TRBJ2-1; TRBD2 matches at 8 bases. CDR1 and CDR2 from the germline V gene are SGHTA and FQGTGA. Trimming removed 5 bases from V and 10 bases from J; junction bases left unmatched: 13. The CDR3 sequence is 15 residues long. The CDR3 loop is CASSPNAGGIGEQFF. Here the CDR3 DNA reads TGTGCCAGCAGCCCAAACGCGGGAGGAATAGGAGAGCAGTTCTTC.

Only one count was recorded for this clone. The chain combines TRBV2 with TRBJ1-6, with D maybe TRBD1 (6 bases). Germline V CDR1 and CDR2: SNHLY, FYNNEI. This CDR3 comprises 16 residues. V shed 7 bases and J shed 7 bases, with 20 bases lying between them. CDR3 in amino acids: CASNTGGASNNSPLHF. The CDR3, as DNA: TGTGCCAGCAACACTGGGGGGGCCTCCAACAATTCACCCCTCCACTTT.

The V and J genes are TRBV7-2 and TRBJ1-1; TRBD1 aligns across 7 bases. Trimming took 5 bases from V and 10 from J; bases not matched to a gene: 10. There are 13 residues in the CDR3. Germline loops: CDR1 SGHTA, CDR2 FQGNSA. The CDR3: CASSANRGFVAFF. DNA of the CDR3: TGTGCCAGCAGCGCCAACAGGGGTTTCGTAGCTTTCTTT.

This chain joins TRBV20-1 and TRBJ2-7, with 8 bases lining up with TRBD1. There are 14 residues in the CDR3. Germline V lookup: CDR1 DFQATT, CDR2 SNEGSKA (reference sequence). J lost 2 bases, V lost 6 bases, and 9 bases had no gene match. CDR3 DNA sequence: TGCAGTGCCAGTAGGGGGACAGGACCCTACGAGCAGTACTTC. This translates into CSASRGTGPYEQYF.

The chain recombines TRBV28 with TRBJ1-4; D ambiguous. This CDR3 is built from 13 residues. Germline V gene lookup returns CDR1 MDHEN and CDR2 SYDVKM. The V end was cut by 6 bases, the J end by 8 bases, with 13 bases between. CDR3 sequence reads: CASRQSLIEKLFF. CDR3 coding DNA: TGTGCCAGCAGGCAAAGCCTAATCGAAAAACTGTTTTTT.

The chain uses TRBV4-1 and TRBJ2-7, with a weak D call TRBD2 (6 bases). The CDR3 runs 16 residues. CDR1 MGHRA and CDR2 YSYEKL come from the germline V gene. The ends were cut back, 2 bases at V and 1 base at J, with 15 bases in the middle. In nucleotides, the CDR3 is TGCGCCAGCAGCCAATGGGGGGAAGGGATTTCCTACGAGCAGTACTTC. It encodes CASSQWGEGISYEQYF.

The chain couples TRBV28 to TRBJ2-7, with D possibly matching TRBD2 (6 bases). Germline V gene data show CDR1 as MDHEN and CDR2 as SYDVKM. The CDR3 is made up of 13 amino acids. Between the trimmed V and J ends, which lost 2 bases and 6 bases, there was a span of 11 bases. The CDR3 DNA is TGTGCCAGCAGTTTAGGAGGGCCCTTCGAGCAGTACTTC. It encodes CASSLGGPFEQYF.